One T cell receptor (beta chain) is described in this entry. V shed 6 bases and J 7 bases; nucleotides not matched to a gene: 5. The germline V gene has CDR1 SNHLY and CDR2 FYNNEI. The CDR3 is 13 residues long. The data were taken from a study of cytomegalovirus exposure and HLA in healthy donors. PCR primers comprised 60 Vbeta and 13 Jbeta primers. Assay used: immunoSEQ multiplex PCR; TCRdb lists only in-frame clones, some missing. The table shows 150,000 to 180,000 clones, with roughly 80% occurring only once. The chain uses TRBV2 and TRBJ1-5; 8 nucleotides match TRBD1. Material for sequencing was PBMCs. The receptor's source is a man aged 25 to 40 in good health and CMV-seropositive. CDR3 region: CASSQGAGQPQHF. The CDR3 DNA reads TGTGCCAGCAGCCAGGGGGCAGGCCAGCCCCAGCATTTT.